This TCR beta chain was documented in a study of blood T cell repertoires in COVID-19. The method was immunoSEQ multiplex PCR; TCRdb's version includes in-frame clones alone and lacks a portion of them. The table records hundreds of thousands of clones, 75% to 85% of them present only once. With 1 base clipped from V and 0 bases from J, the junction kept 4 bases outside the gene matches. CDR3 size: 16 residues. Looked up from germline, CDR1 is SGHTS and CDR2 is YDEGEE. Sequencing was done on a sample of peripheral blood. The chain links TRBV5-8 to TRBJ2-1; 7 bases are shared with TRBD1. This clonotype originated in a man aged 50 to 59 with COVID-19, enrolled during active disease. The CDR3 DNA follows: TGTGCCAGCAGCTTGAATTGGGACAGCTCCTACAATGAGCAGTTCTTC. The encoded protein is CASSLNWDSSYNEQFF.